The 7 T cell receptor beta chains listed next were all sequenced from one sample in a study of shared T cell receptors in the human thymus. Assay: immunoSEQ multiplex PCR; the TCRdb copy retains only in-frame clones and omits some. The sample has roughly 560,000 clones, 70% to 80% seen once. A further study also used this sample, focusing on human thymus T cells.

Specimen: thymocytes. The receptors come from a boy less than two years old with a congenital heart defect.

The J gene is TRBJ2-2, the V gene TRBV7-9; maybe TRBD1 (6 bases). Germline V gene lookup returns CDR1 SEHNR and CDR2 FQNEAQ (reference sequence). CDR3 length: 14 amino acids. V was pared by 8 bases and J by 0 bases, with 10 bases between. The CDR3 DNA reads TGTGCCAGCCCCAGGACAGCGAACACCGGGGAGCTGTTTTTT. It encodes CASPRTANTGELFF.

A single count supports this clone. The rearrangement uses TRBV5-6 and TRBJ1-2, with a tentative D call TRBD1 (6 bases). V lost 4 bases, J lost 0 bases, and 16 bases lay in between. Germline-derived CDR1 and CDR2 are SGHDT and YYEEEE. The CDR3 is 16 amino acids. The CDR3 loop reads CASSTGQHHPNYGYTF. Written as DNA, the CDR3 is TGTGCCAGCAGCACCGGACAGCATCACCCTAACTATGGCTACACCTTC.

V and J are TRBV9 and TRBJ2-5; 13 bases line up with TRBD2. The junction had 9 bases not matched to a gene; V was cut back by 0 bases and J by 4 bases. Germline CDR1 is SGDLS and CDR2 is YYNGEE. The CDR3 loop spans 18 amino acids. CDR3 amino acids: CASSVGKLLAGGPETQYF. CDR3 nucleotides: TGTGCCAGCAGCGTAGGAAAGTTACTAGCGGGAGGGCCAGAGACCCAGTACTTC. Together with reference TRBV9 and TRBJ2-5, the CDR3 gives the full variable domain: DSGVTQTPKHLITATGQRVTLRCSPRSGDLSVYWYQQSLDQGLQFLIQYYNGEERAKGNILERFSAQQFPDLHSELNLSSLELGDSALYFCASSVGKLLAGGPETQYFGPGTRLLVL.

This clone has only a few counts. The genes are TRBV27 and TRBJ2-3; a possible D gene is TRBD2 (5 bases). V was trimmed by 8 bases and J by 4 bases, leaving 13 bases between them. The CDR3 is made up of 13 amino acids. The germline V gene has CDR1 MNHEY and CDR2 SMNVEV (reference sequence). CDR3 nucleotides: TGTGCCAGCTCCACCGGCGGGCCAGATACGCAGTATTTT. It yields the protein CASSTGGPDTQYF.

The chain couples TRBV4-3 to TRBJ1-1; possible D gene TRBD1, 5 bases. The germline V and J ends were trimmed by 1 base and 1 base, with 10 bases remaining between them. Germline V lookup: CDR1 LGHNA, CDR2 YSLEER. The CDR3 loop spans 15 amino acids. As DNA, the CDR3 is TGCGCCAGCAGCCAAGTCTGGGGCGGGAACACTGAAGCTTTCTTT. Encoded protein: CASSQVWGGNTEAFF.

The rearrangement joins TRBV4-3 to TRBJ1-1; D gene uncertain. From germline, CDR1 is LGHNA and CDR2 YSLEER. The CDR3 contains 15 residues. The V gene lost 1 base and the J gene lost 1 base, with 10 bases spanning the gap. In DNA, the CDR3 is TGCGCCAGCAGCCAAGTGGCAGGAGGGAACACTGAAGCTTTCTTT. Its protein product is CASSQVAGGNTEAFF.

The gene calls are TRBV5-1 and TRBJ2-3, with D tentatively TRBD2 (5 bases). Germline CDR1 reads SGHRS; CDR2 reads YFSETQ. CDR3 size: 16 residues. V lost 1 base and J lost 1, with 13 bases in between. The CDR3 sequence: CASSLRGYGGTDTQYF. The CDR3 DNA reads TGCGCCAGCAGCTTGAGAGGGTACGGGGGCACAGATACGCAGTATTTT.